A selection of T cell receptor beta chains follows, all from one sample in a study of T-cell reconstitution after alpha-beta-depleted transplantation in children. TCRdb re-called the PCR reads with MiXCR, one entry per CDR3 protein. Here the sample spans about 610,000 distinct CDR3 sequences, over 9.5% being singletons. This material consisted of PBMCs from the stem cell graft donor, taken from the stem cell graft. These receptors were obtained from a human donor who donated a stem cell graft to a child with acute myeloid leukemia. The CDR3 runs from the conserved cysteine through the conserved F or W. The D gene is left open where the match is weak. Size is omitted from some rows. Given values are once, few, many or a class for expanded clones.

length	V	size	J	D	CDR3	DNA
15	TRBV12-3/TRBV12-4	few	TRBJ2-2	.	CASTLMSVNTGELFF	TGTGCCAGCACCCTAATGAGCGTGAACACCGGGGAGCTGTTTTTT
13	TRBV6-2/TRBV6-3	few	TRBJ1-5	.	CASSWRTYQPQHF	TGTGCCAGCAGTTGGCGCACCTATCAGCCCCAGCATTTT
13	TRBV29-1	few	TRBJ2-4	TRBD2	CSHSTGGGNIQYF	TGCAGCCACTCCACGGGAGGGGGAAACATTCAGTACTTC
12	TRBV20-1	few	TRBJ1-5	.	CSAFSFNQPQHF	TGCAGTGCTTTCTCCTTTAATCAGCCCCAGCATTTT
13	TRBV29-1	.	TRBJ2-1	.	CSGEWGPHNEQFF	TGCAGCGGTGAGTGGGGGCCACACAATGAGCAGTTCTTC
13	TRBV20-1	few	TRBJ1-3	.	CSAEGESGNTIYF	TGCAGTGCCGAGGGCGAGTCTGGAAACACCATATATTTT
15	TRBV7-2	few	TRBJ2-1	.	CASSLDGWGGGEQFF	TGTGCCAGCAGCCTGGATGGGTGGGGGGGCGGTGAGCAGTTCTTC
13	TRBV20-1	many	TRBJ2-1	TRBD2	CSATERGYNEQFF	TGCAGTGCTACCGAGCGGGGTTACAATGAGCAGTTCTTC
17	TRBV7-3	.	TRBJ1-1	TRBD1	CASSQGPQGAIGTEAFF	TGTGCCAGCAGCCAGGGTCCCCAGGGGGCGATCGGCACTGAAGCTTTCTTT
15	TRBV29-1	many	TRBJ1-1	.	CSAPSDRSMNTEAFF	TGCAGCGCCCCATCGGACAGATCCATGAACACTGAAGCTTTCTTT
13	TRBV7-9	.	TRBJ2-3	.	CASRRGATDTQYF	TGTGCCAGCAGACGGGGGGCCACAGATACGCAGTATTTT
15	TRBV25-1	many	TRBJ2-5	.	CASSEWRQLQETQYF	TGTGCCAGCAGTGAATGGCGACAGCTCCAAGAGACCCAGTACTTC
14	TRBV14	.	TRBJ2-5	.	CASSQGLSQETQYF	TGTGCCAGCAGCCAAGGACTAAGCCAAGAGACCCAGTACTTC
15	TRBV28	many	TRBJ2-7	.	CASSGATESDYEQYF	TGTGCCAGCAGTGGGGCTACCGAGAGTGATTACGAGCAGTACTTC
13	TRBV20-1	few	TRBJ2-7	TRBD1	CSAKKDRGSEQYF	TGCAGTGCTAAAAAGGACAGGGGCTCCGAGCAGTACTTC